The 26 T cell receptor beta chains given below trace back to one sample, sequenced in a study of shared clonotypes between healthy human individuals. The method was immunoSEQ multiplex PCR; TCRdb's version includes in-frame clones alone and lacks a portion of them. The sample includes about 2 million clones, over 85% of them seen just once. Material: naive CD4+ T cells sorted from blood. The sample's subset: CD45RA+ positively selected. These receptors were obtained from a man aged 18 to 29 in good health.

CDR3 DNA sequence: TGCAGCGTTAGACGGACAGGGGGCGCTTCAGATACGCAGTATTTT. Its translation: CSVRRTGGASDTQYF. The J gene is TRBJ2-3, the V gene TRBV29-1; 11 positions agree with TRBD1. Per the germline V gene, CDR1 is SQVTM and CDR2 is ANQGSEA. This CDR3 is built from 15 residues. The junction had 8 bases not matched to a gene; V was cut back by 5 bases and J by 4 bases.

The chain combines TRBV18 with TRBJ1-5, with a possible D match to TRBD1 (5 bases). The CDR3 length is 15 residues. Trimming removed 5 bases from V and 0 bases from J, with 11 bases in between. Germline CDR1 KGHSH, CDR2 LQKENI. CDR3 nucleotides: TGTGCCAGCTCAACGACAGTGAATAGCAATCAGCCCCAGCATTTT. Translated, it gives CASSTTVNSNQPQHF. Looking up the rest from reference TRBV18 and TRBJ1-5 gives the full variable domain: NAGVMQNPRHLVRRRGQEARLRCSPMKGHSHVYWYRQLPEEGLKFMVYLQKENIIDESGMPKERFSAEFPKEGPSILRIQQVVRGDSAAYFCASSTTVNSNQPQHFGDGTRLSIL.

The chain uses TRBV30 and TRBJ1-1; possible D gene TRBD1, 5 bases. The CDR3 covers 11 residues. In germline, CDR1 is GTSNPN, CDR2 SVGIG (reference sequence). With 5 bases removed from V and 5 bases from J, the gap between germline ends came to 9 bases. In nucleotides, the CDR3 is TGTGCCTGGGCCGGGGGGACTGAAGCTTTCTTT. Translated, it gives CAWAGGTEAFF.

This rearrangement joins TRBV6-1 to TRBJ1-6; maybe TRBD1 (6 bases). CDR3 length: 13 amino acids. Deletions cut 11 bases from V and 5 bases from J, with 13 bases between. Germline CDR1 MNHNS, CDR2 SASEGT. The CDR3 is CAGRQVHNSPLHF. The CDR3 DNA sequence: TGTGCCGGACGACAGGTCCATAATTCACCCCTCCACTTT.

Concerning this clone itself: The same CDR3 can be traced to other DNA sequences in this sample. J is TRBJ2-5 and V is TRBV7-9; D unresolved. The germline V and J ends were trimmed by 3 bases and 1 base, with 6 bases remaining between them. Per germline, CDR1 SEHNR and CDR2 FQNEAQ (reference sequence). The CDR3 loop spans 13 amino acids. The CDR3 loop is CASSFRVQETQYF. DNA of the CDR3: TGTGCCAGCAGCTTCCGCGTCCAAGAGACCCAGTACTTC.

As concerns this clone: The same CDR3 arises from other DNA sequences in this sample as well. The V and J genes are TRBV2 and TRBJ1-5; D gene ambiguous. CDR1 is SNHLY, CDR2 FYNNEI, per germline. Trimming pared 5 bases from V and 0 bases from J, leaving 5 bases between. The length of the CDR3 is 13 residues. CDR3 amino acids: CASSLYSNQPQHF. CDR3 sequence (DNA): TGTGCCAGCAGTTTATATAGCAATCAGCCCCAGCATTTT.

This clone appeared once. V is TRBV4-2 and J is TRBJ2-7; 11 bases are a match to TRBD1. Trimming cost V 1 base and J 5 bases; bases outside gene matches: 4. Germline V CDR1 and CDR2: LGHNA, YNFKEQ. The CDR3 is 15 residues long. Here the CDR3 reads CASSQGGQGAHEQYF. CDR3 DNA: TGTGCCAGCAGCCAAGGAGGACAGGGGGCCCACGAGCAGTACTTC.

The rearrangement links TRBV6-6 to TRBJ2-5; 12 positions agree with TRBD2. This CDR3 region has 14 residues. V lost 10 bases and J lost 3; bases outside the gene matches: 6. Germline V CDR1 and CDR2: MNHNY, SVGAGI (reference sequence). Here the CDR3 DNA reads TGTGCCACCGCGACTAGCGGGAGTAAAGAGACCCAGTACTTC. Amino acid sequence: CATATSGSKETQYF.

The rearrangement links TRBV5-1 to TRBJ1-3, with TRBD1 as a possible D gene (6 bases). The CDR3 contains 15 residues. Germline lookup yields CDR1 SGHRS and CDR2 YFSETQ. Trimming pared 0 bases from V and 8 bases from J, leaving 15 bases between. Here the CDR3 reads CASSLDSGGLYTIYF. CDR3 DNA: TGCGCCAGCAGCTTGGATTCCGGGGGCCTATACACCATATATTTT.

V is TRBV30 and J is TRBJ1-6; unclear D gene. CDR1 is GTSNPN and CDR2 is SVGIG in the germline V gene (reference sequence). The CDR3 consists of 18 residues. Trimming removed 0 bases from V and 0 bases from J, with 15 bases in between. The CDR3 coding sequence is TGTGCCTGGAGTGTAGGCAGTAAGGCAAGCTCCTATAATTCACCCCTCCACTTT. Protein product: CAWSVGSKASSYNSPLHF.

This chain joins TRBV27 and TRBJ1-2, with TRBD1 matching over 10 bases. Germline V gene sequence: CDR1 MNHEY, CDR2 SMNVEV (reference sequence). Trimming removed 6 bases from V and 14 bases from J; junction bases left unmatched: 9. The CDR3 length is 12 residues. The CDR3 sequence is CASRRDRGLWTF. In DNA, the CDR3 is TGTGCCAGCAGGCGGGACAGGGGTCTATGGACCTTC.

The genes are TRBV11-2 and TRBJ2-4, with D possibly being TRBD2 (6 bases). CDR1 and CDR2 from the germline V gene are SGHAT and FQNNGV. Trimming took off 4 bases at V and 0 bases at J, with 19 bases between the two ends. CDR3 length: 18 amino acids. The chain's CDR3 is CASSSRGDPRPAKNIQYF. CDR3 DNA: TGTGCCAGCAGCTCCCGCGGGGACCCTAGGCCAGCCAAAAACATTCAGTACTTC.

V usage is TRBV5-1 and J usage is TRBJ2-5; possible D gene TRBD1, 6 bases. The CDR3 is 16 residues long. The ends were cut back, 2 bases at V and 1 base at J, with 15 bases in the middle. Germline lookup yields CDR1 SGHRS and CDR2 YFSETQ. CDR3 sequence reads: CASSLNMGASQETQYF. The CDR3 DNA sequence: TGCGCCAGCAGCTTAAATATGGGGGCGAGCCAAGAGACCCAGTACTTC.

J is TRBJ2-7 and V is TRBV6-6; D is tentatively TRBD1 or TRBD2 (6 bases each). CDR3 length: 13 amino acids. Germline V CDR1 and CDR2: MNHNY, SVGAGI (reference sequence). With 6 bases removed from V and 4 bases from J, the gap between germline ends came to 13 bases. In DNA form, the CDR3 reads TGTGCCAGCAGAGTAGGGGGGAATTACGAGCAGTACTTC. Translated: CASRVGGNYEQYF.

V gene TRBV5-4 combines with J gene TRBJ2-5, with 8 bases that match TRBD1. There are 15 residues in the CDR3. V lost 4 bases and J lost 7; bases outside the gene matches: 12. The germline V gene encodes CDR1 SGHNT and CDR2 YYREEE (reference sequence). CDR3 sequence: CASSQDRESWGTQYF. The CDR3 DNA sequence: TGTGCCAGCAGCCAGGACAGGGAATCGTGGGGGACCCAGTACTTC.

The chain couples TRBV4-3 to TRBJ2-7; TRBD2 aligns across 8 bases. CDR1 is LGHNA and CDR2 is YSLEER in the germline V gene. V trimming: 3 bases; J trimming: 7 bases; junction bases outside the gene matches: 17. This CDR3 has 17 amino acids. CDR3 nucleotides: TGCGCCAGCAGCCAGTTGGGATCGACTAGCGCCTCCGGAGAGCAGTACTTC. This codes for CASSQLGSTSASGEQYF.

This clone appeared a single time. This chain links TRBV30 with TRBJ2-2, with a weak D call TRBD2 (5 bases). The CDR3 has 13 residues. The germline V and J ends were trimmed by 3 bases and 1 base, with 6 bases remaining between them. The germline V gene encodes CDR1 GTSNPN and CDR2 SVGIG (reference sequence). CDR3 sequence: CAWRGRNTGELFF. The CDR3 DNA reads TGTGCCTGGAGGGGGAGGAACACCGGGGAGCTGTTTTTT.

The gene calls are TRBV7-2 and TRBJ1-6; perhaps TRBD1 as D (5 bases). Germline V gene lookup returns CDR1 SGHTA and CDR2 FQGNSA. The CDR3 runs to 13 residues. With 1 base removed from V and 9 bases from J, the gap between germline ends came to 7 bases. CDR3 DNA: TGTGCCAGCAGCTTAGACAGGAGTTCACCCCTCCACTTT. Translating it yields CASSLDRSSPLHF.

The chain uses TRBV21-1 and TRBJ2-7; the table's D gene call, TRBD1, was not cross checked with the DNA. TRBV21-1 is recorded as a pseudogene. There are 14 residues in the CDR3. The CDR3 sequence: CASSFLVGPYEQYF. Here the CDR3 DNA reads TGTGCCAGCAGCTTTTTAGTGGGGCCCTACGAGCAGTACTTC.

The rearrangement joins TRBV7-2 to TRBJ2-7; D could derive from TRBD1 or TRBD2 (5 bases each). The CDR3 has 13 amino acids. The germline CDR1 and CDR2 sequences are SGHTA and FQGNSA. V was trimmed by 3 bases and J by 5 bases, leaving 11 bases between them. The chain's CDR3 is CASSLRVGDEQYF. The CDR3 region has the DNA TGTGCCAGCAGCTTGAGGGTGGGGGACGAGCAGTACTTC.

The chain recombines TRBV9 with TRBJ2-5, with D perhaps matching TRBD1 (5 bases). This CDR3 spans 15 amino acids. The V gene's germline CDR1 is SGDLS and CDR2 YYNGEE. With 0 bases removed from V and 2 bases from J, the gap between germline ends came to 11 bases. CDR3 bases: TGTGCCAGCAGCGTAGGTGGACATGCGCAAGAGACCCAGTACTTC. Protein product: CASSVGGHAQETQYF.

The chain recombines TRBV4-3 with TRBJ2-7, with 9 bases that match TRBD2. J was trimmed by 3 bases and V by 1 base; bases with no gene match: 4. The CDR3 has 15 amino acids. From germline, CDR1 is LGHNA and CDR2 YSLEER. CDR3 in amino acids: CASSQAPSGDYEQYF. The CDR3 DNA follows: TGCGCCAGCAGCCAAGCCCCTAGCGGGGACTACGAGCAGTACTTC.

This sequence joins TRBV2 and TRBJ2-1; 9 nucleotides agree with TRBD2. With V trimmed by 5 bases and J by 3 bases, 5 bases remained unmatched. CDR3 length: 15 residues. Germline V CDR1 and CDR2: SNHLY, FYNNEI. The CDR3 is CASSLSGGNYNEQFF. Written as DNA, the CDR3 is TGTGCCAGCAGTCTTAGCGGGGGCAACTACAATGAGCAGTTCTTC.

The V call is TRBV19, the J call TRBJ1-6, with a possible D match to TRBD1 (6 bases). The V end was cut by 6 bases, the J end by 7 bases, with 16 bases between. Germline values: CDR1 LNHDA, CDR2 SQIVND (reference sequence). This CDR3 is built from 15 residues. The DNA for the CDR3 is TGTGCCAGTAGGCCTCCGGGACATGCCAATTCACCCCTCCACTTT. Amino acid sequence: CASRPPGHANSPLHF.

The V call is TRBV27, the J call TRBJ1-2, with D hard to call. Between the trimmed V and J ends, which lost 5 bases and 2 bases, there was a span of 12 bases. The germline V gene has CDR1 MNHEY and CDR2 SMNVEV (reference sequence). There are 14 residues in the CDR3. CDR3 in amino acids: CASSPHQLNYGYTF. CDR3 DNA sequence: TGTGCCAGCAGTCCACATCAACTGAACTATGGCTACACCTTC.

The V and J genes are TRBV18 and TRBJ2-3, with TRBD2 matching 7 bases. The CDR3 loop spans 14 amino acids. Germline trimming cut 2 bases from V and 6 bases from J; bases unmatched to any gene: 5. Per the germline V gene, CDR1 is KGHSH and CDR2 is LQKENI. The CDR3 spells CASSPSTSDDTQYF. The CDR3 coding sequence is TGTGCCAGCTCACCAAGTACTAGCGACGATACGCAGTATTTT.